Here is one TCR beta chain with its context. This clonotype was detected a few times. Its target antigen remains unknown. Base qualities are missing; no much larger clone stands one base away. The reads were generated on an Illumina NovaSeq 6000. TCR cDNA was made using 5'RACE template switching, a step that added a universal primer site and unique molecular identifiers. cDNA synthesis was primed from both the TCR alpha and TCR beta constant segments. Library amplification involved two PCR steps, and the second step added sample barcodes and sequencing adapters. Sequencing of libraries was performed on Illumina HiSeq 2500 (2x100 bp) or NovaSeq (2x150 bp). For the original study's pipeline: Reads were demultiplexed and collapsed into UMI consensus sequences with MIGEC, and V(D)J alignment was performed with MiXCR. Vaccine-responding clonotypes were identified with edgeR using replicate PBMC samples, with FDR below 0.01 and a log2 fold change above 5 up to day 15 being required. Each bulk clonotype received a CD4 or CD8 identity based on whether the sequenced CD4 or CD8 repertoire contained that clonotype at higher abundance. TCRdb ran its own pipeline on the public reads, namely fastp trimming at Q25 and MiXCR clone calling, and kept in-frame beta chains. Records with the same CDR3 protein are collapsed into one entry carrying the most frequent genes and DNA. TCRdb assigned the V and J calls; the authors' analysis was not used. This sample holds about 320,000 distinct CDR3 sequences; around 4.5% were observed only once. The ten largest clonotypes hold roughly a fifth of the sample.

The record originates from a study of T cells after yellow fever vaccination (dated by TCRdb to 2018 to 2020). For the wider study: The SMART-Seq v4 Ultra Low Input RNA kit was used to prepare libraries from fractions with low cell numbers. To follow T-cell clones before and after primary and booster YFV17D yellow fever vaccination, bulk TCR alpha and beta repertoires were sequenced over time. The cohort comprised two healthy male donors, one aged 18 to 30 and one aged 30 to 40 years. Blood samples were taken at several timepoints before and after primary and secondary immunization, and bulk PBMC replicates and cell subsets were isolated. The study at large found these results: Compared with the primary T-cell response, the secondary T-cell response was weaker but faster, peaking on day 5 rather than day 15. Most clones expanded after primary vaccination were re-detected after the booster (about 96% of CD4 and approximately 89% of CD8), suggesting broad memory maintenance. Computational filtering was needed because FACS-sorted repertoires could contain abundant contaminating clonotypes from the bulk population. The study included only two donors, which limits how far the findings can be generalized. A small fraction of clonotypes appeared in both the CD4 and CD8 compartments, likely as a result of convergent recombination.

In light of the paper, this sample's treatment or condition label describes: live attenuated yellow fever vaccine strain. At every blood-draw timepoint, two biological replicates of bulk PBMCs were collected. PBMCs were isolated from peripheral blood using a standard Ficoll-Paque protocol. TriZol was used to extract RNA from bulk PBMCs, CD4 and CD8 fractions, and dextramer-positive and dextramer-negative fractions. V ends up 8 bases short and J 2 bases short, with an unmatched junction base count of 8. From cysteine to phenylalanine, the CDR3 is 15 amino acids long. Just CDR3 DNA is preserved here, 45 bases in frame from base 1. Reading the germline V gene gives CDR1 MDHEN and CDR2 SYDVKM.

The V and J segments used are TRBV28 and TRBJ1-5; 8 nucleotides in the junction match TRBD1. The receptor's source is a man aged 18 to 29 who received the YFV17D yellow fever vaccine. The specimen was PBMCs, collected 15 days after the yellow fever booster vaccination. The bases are TGTGCCAGCGGGTCAGGGGGCGCAGGCAATCAGCCCCAGCATTTT. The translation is CASGSGGAGNQPQHF.